The next 23 T cell receptor beta chains were all read from a single sample in a study of blood T cell repertoires in COVID-19. The repertoire was sequenced with immunoSEQ multiplex PCR; TCRdb's copy has only in-frame clones and lacks some. The sample lists a few hundred thousand clones; 85% were seen once. Material for sequencing was PBMCs or T cells enriched from blood (not recorded which). The source of these receptors is a middle-aged man who had recovered from COVID-19.

V is TRBV29-1 and J is TRBJ2-7; 10 bases are a match to TRBD2. The germline V gene has CDR1 SQVTM and CDR2 ANQGSEA. V gave up 7 bases and J gave up 7 bases; unmatched junction bases: 10. The CDR3 sequence is 13 residues long. CDR3 in DNA: TGCAGCGGTGCCCTAGCGGGAGCGCGGGAGCAGTACTTC. As protein: CSGALAGAREQYF.

The chain joins TRBV9 to TRBJ2-3, with 10 bases identical to TRBD2. Losses at the gene ends were 0 bases for V and 5 bases for J; bases not matched to a gene: 6. This CDR3 is built from 16 residues. Germline V gene data show CDR1 as SGDLS and CDR2 as YYNGEE. CDR3 nucleotide sequence: TGTGCCAGCAGCGTAGAAGCGGGAGGGCCGGTAGATACGCAGTATTTT. Amino acid sequence: CASSVEAGGPVDTQYF. Full variable domain (rest looked up from reference TRBV9 and TRBJ2-3): DSGVTQTPKHLITATGQRVTLRCSPRSGDLSVYWYQQSLDQGLQFLIQYYNGEERAKGNILERFSAQQFPDLHSELNLSSLELGDSALYFCASSVEAGGPVDTQYFGPGTRLTVL.

The gene calls are TRBV11-3 and TRBJ2-7; TRBD1 might be the D (6 bases). The CDR3 covers 15 residues. Germline V gene data show CDR1 as SGHNT and CDR2 as YENEEA. V lost 1 base to trimming and J lost 6 bases, with 16 bases between them. CDR3 nucleotide sequence: TGTGCCAGCAGCTTAGTAGGCTCACAGGGAAGCGAGCAGTACTTC. Residues: CASSLVGSQGSEQYF.

The chain combines TRBV2 with TRBJ1-3; no definite D call. The CDR3 runs 14 residues. Germline V lookup: CDR1 SNHLY, CDR2 FYNNEI. The V end lost 4 bases, the J end lost 6 bases, and 13 bases lay between the germline ends. CDR3 residues: CASSVSGHQNTIYF. CDR3 coding DNA: TGTGCCAGCAGTGTTAGCGGCCATCAAAACACCATATATTTT.

The table lists this clone with a few counts. J is TRBJ2-7 and V is TRBV19; a weak D match, TRBD2 (6 bases). Per germline, CDR1 LNHDA and CDR2 SQIVND (reference sequence). CDR3 length: 13 residues. V was clipped by 4 bases and J by 0 bases, with 7 bases between them. The CDR3 sequence is CASSTGSSYEQYF. CDR3 nucleotides: TGTGCCAGTAGTACCGGGAGCTCCTACGAGCAGTACTTC. Combining the CDR3 with reference TRBV19 and TRBJ2-7 gives the whole variable domain DGGITQSPKYLFRKEGQNVTLSCEQNLNHDAMYWYRQDPGQGLRLIYYSQIVNDFQKGDIAEGYSVSREKKESFPLTVTSAQKNPTAFYLCASSTGSSYEQYFGPGTRLTVT.

V is TRBV5-1 and J is TRBJ2-3, with TRBD2 identical over 11 bases. The germline CDR1 and CDR2 sequences are SGHRS and YFSETQ. The CDR3 spans 15 residues. V shed 5 bases and J 1 base; nucleotides not matched to a gene: 3. CDR3 sequence: CASSVGLAGTDTQYF. The CDR3 nucleotides are TGCGCCAGCAGTGTGGGACTAGCGGGCACAGATACGCAGTATTTT.

This clone has more than one count but fewer than ten. The V gene is TRBV7-6, the J gene TRBJ2-3, with TRBD2 identical over 13 bases. Germline V gives CDR1 SGHVS, CDR2 FNYEAQ. The junction had 5 bases not matched to a gene; V was cut back by 5 bases and J by 3 bases. CDR3 size: 16 residues. The CDR3 DNA reads TGTGCCAGCAGCGACGGACTAGCGGGGGCGACAGATACGCAGTATTTT. Amino acids: CASSDGLAGATDTQYF.

The chain joins TRBV21-1 to TRBJ2-5; TRBD2, the D gene given by the table, was not confirmed from the DNA. TRBV21-1 is an annotated pseudogene. The CDR3 loop spans 18 amino acids. The CDR3, as DNA: TGTGCCAGCAGCAAAGAAGCCCCTGCAACCTCTGCCGTTAGGACCCAGTACTTC. It encodes CASSKEAPATSAVRTQYF.

The V gene is TRBV7-9, the J gene TRBJ2-4, with 8 nucleotides matching TRBD1. Losses at the gene ends were 1 base for V and 0 bases for J; bases not matched to a gene: 8. Germline loops: CDR1 SEHNR, CDR2 FQNEAQ (reference sequence). The CDR3 has 18 residues. CDR3 sequence reads: CASSLGQGAVLAKNIQYF. CDR3 bases: TGTGCCAGCAGCTTAGGGCAGGGGGCAGTTCTAGCCAAAAACATTCAGTACTTC.

The chain uses TRBV9 and TRBJ2-7; 10 bases agree with TRBD2. Trimming took 4 bases from V and 0 from J; bases not matched to a gene: 1. The CDR3 contains 14 residues. Germline-derived CDR1 and CDR2 are SGDLS and YYNGEE. CDR3 coding DNA: TGTGCCAGCAGCCCTAGCGGGAGCTCCTACGAGCAGTACTTC. Protein: CASSPSGSSYEQYF. The whole variable domain, remainder taken from reference TRBV9 and TRBJ2-7, is DSGVTQTPKHLITATGQRVTLRCSPRSGDLSVYWYQQSLDQGLQFLIQYYNGEERAKGNILERFSAQQFPDLHSELNLSSLELGDSALYFCASSPSGSSYEQYFGPGTRLTVT.

The rearrangement uses TRBV12-5 and TRBJ2-7; 10 bases are shared with TRBD1. CDR1 LGHNT and CDR2 FRNRAP come from the germline V gene. V trimming: 2 bases; J trimming: 2 bases; junction bases outside the gene matches: 12. The CDR3 is 18 amino acids. The CDR3 sequence: CASGLITIGQGGAYEQYF. In nucleotides, the CDR3 is TGTGCTAGTGGTTTGATCACAATTGGACAGGGGGGGGCCTACGAGCAGTACTTC.

The chain employs TRBV11-3 and TRBJ1-1; D is undetermined. The CDR3 has 13 amino acids. Trimming took off 2 bases at V and 0 bases at J, with 4 bases between the two ends. Per germline, CDR1 SGHNT and CDR2 YENEEA. The CDR3 DNA follows: TGTGCCAGCAGCTTACGTGTGAACACTGAAGCTTTCTTT. As protein: CASSLRVNTEAFF.

This clone is a singleton in its sample. This rearrangement joins TRBV19 to TRBJ2-6; D gene uncertain. Trimming shortened V by 8 bases and J by 0 bases, and 8 bases separated the two germline ends. The CDR3 contains 14 residues. Germline-derived CDR1 and CDR2 are LNHDA and SQIVND (reference sequence). CDR3 DNA: TGTGCCAGTGGCACACGCTCTGGGGCCAACGTCCTGACTTTC. Translation gives CASGTRSGANVLTF.

This chain joins TRBV5-1 and TRBJ2-7, with 12 bases fitting TRBD2. The CDR3 covers 14 residues. The V gene's germline CDR1 is SGHRS and CDR2 YFSETQ. Unmatched junction bases numbered 4, after V lost 3 bases and J lost 6 bases. For the CDR3, the DNA is TGCGCCAGCAGCTACCTAGCGGGAGGGATCGAGCAGTACTTC. This encodes CASSYLAGGIEQYF.

J is TRBJ2-7 and V is TRBV5-5; tentative D call: TRBD1 (6 bases). V was clipped by 0 bases and J by 5 bases, with 18 bases between them. Per germline, CDR1 SGHKS and CDR2 YYEKEE (reference sequence). This CDR3 has 16 residues. CDR3 residues: CASSLAGYRERNEQYF. DNA for the CDR3: TGTGCCAGCAGCTTGGCTGGCTACAGGGAAAGGAACGAGCAGTACTTC.

The chain couples TRBV27 to TRBJ2-3; D remains unclear. CDR1 is MNHEY, CDR2 SMNVEV, per germline (reference sequence). Deletions cut 0 bases from V and 4 bases from J, with 5 bases between. This CDR3 region has 13 residues. For the CDR3, the DNA is TGTGCCAGCAGTTTATCGCGTCCAGATACGCAGTATTTT. Protein product: CASSLSRPDTQYF.

CDR3 in DNA: TGTGCCTGGAGCGGGAGACGGGGGGGGAATCAGCCCCAGCATTTT. Translated: CAWSGRRGGNQPQHF. The chain uses TRBV30 and TRBJ1-5; possibly TRBD1 for D (5 bases). The V gene's germline CDR1 is GTSNPN and CDR2 SVGIG (reference sequence). This CDR3 is 15 amino acids long. The V gene lost 3 bases and the J gene lost 4 bases, with 16 bases spanning the gap. Based on the CDR3 plus reference TRBV30 and TRBJ1-5, the full variable domain is SQTIHQWPATLVQPVGSPLSLECTVEGTSNPNLYWYRQAAGRGLQLLFYSVGIGQISSEVPQNLSASRPQDRQFILSSKKLLLSDSGFYLCAWSGRRGGNQPQHFGDGTRLSIL.

In this sample, this clone turned up once. The V call is TRBV18, the J call TRBJ1-1, with D uncertain. In germline, CDR1 is KGHSH, CDR2 LQKENI. Trimming left V 2 bases short and J 1 base short, with 14 bases between. The CDR3 sequence is 16 residues long. The CDR3 nucleotides are TGTGCCAGCTCACCAAGCTGGGAGATTGAGAACACTGAAGCTTTCTTT. Protein: CASSPSWEIENTEAFF.

The genes are TRBV5-6 and TRBJ2-1, with 9 bases lining up with TRBD1. The CDR3 has 15 amino acids. The V gene's germline CDR1 is SGHDT and CDR2 YYEEEE. Trimming at V came to 4 bases and at J to 5 bases, leaving 7 bases not matched to a gene. The CDR3 spells CASSLTGGADNEQFF. In DNA form, the CDR3 reads TGTGCCAGCAGCCTCACAGGGGGCGCGGACAATGAGCAGTTCTTC.

The V call is TRBV7-9, the J call TRBJ2-1; 7 nucleotides match TRBD2. Germline CDR1 and CDR2: SEHNR and FQNEAQ (reference sequence). The V gene end was trimmed by 7 bases and the J gene end by 7 bases; junction bases not matched to a gene: 13. CDR3 size: 15 residues. CDR3 DNA sequence: TGTGCCAGCATCGTTGGGTGGGAGGGCCGAAATGAGCAGTTCTTC. This gives the protein CASIVGWEGRNEQFF. The complete variable domain, with remaining parts taken from reference TRBV7-9 and TRBJ2-1, reads DTGVSQNPRHKITKRGQNVTFRCDPISEHNRLYWYRQTLGQGPEFLTYFQNEAQLEKSRLLSDRFSAERPKGSFSTLEIQRTEQGDSAMYLCASIVGWEGRNEQFFGPGTRLTVL.

V usage is TRBV24-1 and J usage is TRBJ1-1; TRBD1 matches at 8 bases. J was trimmed by 0 bases and V by 7 bases; bases with no gene match: 3. This CDR3 is 14 amino acids long. Germline values: CDR1 KGHDR, CDR2 SFDVKD. DNA for the CDR3: TGTGCCACCAGCCGACAGGGGCTGAACACTGAAGCTTTCTTT. It codes for CATSRQGLNTEAFF.

The V and J genes are TRBV4-1 and TRBJ1-2; D is unresolved. This CDR3 region has 17 residues. The V and J ends lost 0 bases and 0 bases respectively, with 14 bases between them. Germline-derived CDR1 and CDR2 are MGHRA and YSYEKL. CDR3 nucleotide sequence: TGCGCCAGCAGCCAAGATAGTTATGCAAGAGCTAACTATGGCTACACCTTC. Translated: CASSQDSYARANYGYTF.

This chain uses TRBV6-5 with TRBJ2-1; the match to TRBD2 covers 8 bases. This CDR3 is 14 amino acids long. Germline loops: CDR1 MNHEY, CDR2 SVGAGI. With 6 bases clipped from V and 8 bases from J, the junction kept 9 bases outside the gene matches. The DNA of the CDR3 is TGTGCCAGCAGGTCCGGGACTAGTATTCATGAGCAGTTCTTC. It translates to CASRSGTSIHEQFF.